These T cell receptor beta chains were read from a single sample in a study of cytomegalovirus exposure and HLA in healthy donors. The assay was immunoSEQ multiplex PCR, and TCRdb's table has in-frame clones only and misses some. The sample consists of around 140,000 clones, approximately 75% of them appearing once. What was sequenced was PBMCs. The receptors here all came from a male donor in good health and CMV-seronegative. Each CDR3 is given with its conserved first and last residue. The D gene is left open where the match is weak. Clone size appears in some rows only: once, few, many, or a class for an expanded clone.

J | size | D | V | DNA | CDR3
TRBJ2-5 | NA | TRBD2 | TRBV9 | TGTGCCAGCAGCATTACGGGACTAGAACTGGACGAGACCCAGTACTTC | CASSITGLELDETQYF
TRBJ1-6 | NA | NA | TRBV27 | TGTGCCAGCAGTTTATCGGCAGGGGCCTATAATTCACCCCTCCACTTT | CASSLSAGAYNSPLHF
TRBJ2-7 | once | NA | TRBV9 | TGTGCCAGCAGCCTCAGGACAGAGTCCTACGAGCAGTACTTC | CASSLRTESYEQYF
TRBJ1-1 | NA | NA | TRBV5-1 | TGCGCCAGCAGCCAGGGGACATCGAACACTGAAGCTTTCTTT | CASSQGTSNTEAFF
TRBJ2-1 | NA | TRBD2 | TRBV5-1 | TGCGCCAGCAGCACCTTAGCGGGGGGTGACAATGAGCAGTTCTTC | CASSTLAGGDNEQFF
TRBJ2-7 | NA | NA | TRBV2 | TGTGCCAGCAGGGGGGGTTTATCCTACGAGCAGTACTTC | CASRGGLSYEQYF
TRBJ2-1 | NA | TRBD2 | TRBV6-5 | TGTGCCAGCAGGGTCCGGGGGGAGGAGTTCTTC | CASRVRGEEFF
TRBJ2-3 | NA | TRBD2 | TRBV2 | TGTGCCAGCAATCCCAGCGGGGCCACAGATACGCAGTATTTT | CASNPSGATDTQYF
TRBJ1-6 | NA | NA | TRBV6-1 | TGTGCCAGCAGTGTACGGAGGGTTACGGATTCACCCCTCCACTTC | CASSVRRVTDSPLHF
TRBJ2-1 | NA | NA | TRBV27 | TGTGCCAGCAGTTTAATTCTAGCGCGTAGGGATGAGCAGTTCTTC | CASSLILARRDEQFF
TRBJ2-7 | NA | NA | TRBV6-5 | TGTGCCAGCAAACCGAGGCGGGGGCCCTCCTACGAGCAGTACTTC | CASKPRRGPSYEQYF
TRBJ2-3 | NA | NA | TRBV7-9 | TGTGCCAGCCTTAGGGCAGGGGCGTTGGCAGATACGCAGTATTTT | CASLRAGALADTQYF